This TCR beta chain was captured in a study of early T cells in non-severe SARS-CoV-2 infection. Individual cDNA molecules received unique molecular identifiers. TCRdb reprocessed the 5' RACE reads via MiXCR and lists one record per CDR3 protein. The sample shows under 85,000 distinct CDR3 sequences, about 5% of them seen only once. Worth noting for this clonotype: The antigen remains undetermined.

Points from the study as a whole: Using VDJdb, the matching emphasized anti-spike CD8 responses while missing private and CD4 specificities.

Per the germline V gene, CDR1 is DFQATT and CDR2 is SNEGSKA (reference sequence). The CDR3 runs to 15 residues. Trimming removed 3 bases from V and 0 bases from J, with 11 bases in between. The source was whole blood, collected at baseline. V and J are TRBV20-1 and TRBJ1-4; D is unclear. This TCR was sampled from an adult who was a healthcare worker with PCR-confirmed SARS-CoV-2 infection or an uninfected control (not recorded which). This CDR3 is CSASPRYSTNEKLFF. As DNA, the CDR3 is TGCAGTGCTAGTCCCCGATACTCAACTAATGAAAAACTGTTTTTT.